This TCR beta chain emerged from a study of T cell clonotyping in hematopoietic cell transplantation (dated by TCRdb to the early 2020s). About the study as a whole: In the study, more than 130 blood samples were gathered from roughly 33 consecutive transplant recipients and their related donors. Patient recruitment ran from 2015 to early 2017, and follow-up continued until late 2020 or death. Beyond this particular receptor, the publication reports: Just a small fraction of recipient repertoires overlapped with donor repertoires, and more than 95% appeared de novo at the given depth. Donor and pretransplant recipient Inverse Simpson Index values predicted broader posttransplant TCR repertoire diversity. The sample size was limited, and because cells were not sorted, the contributions of CD4 and CD8 repertoires could not be separated. Recipient TCR diversity fell after transplant, with pathologically expanded clonotypes rising progressively from day 30 to day 180.

The meaning of the sample's time point label: 100 days after allo-HCT. Recipient blood was collected about 28 days before transplant and at days 30, 100 and 180 after transplant. Nuclei Lysis Solution was used to extract genomic DNA from fresh or cryopreserved unfractionated peripheral blood mononuclear cells. CDR1 MGHDK and CDR2 SYGVNS were looked up in the germline V gene. The CDR3 goes from the cysteine to the phenylalanine over 15 residues. This entry keeps only the CDR3 DNA: 45 bases, framed from base 1. V is clipped by 5 bases and J by 1 base, and the sequence between their germline boundaries is 12 bases long. For this clone: Its binding antigen is unknown. The sample holds no much larger clone one base away, and base qualities are not on file.

The immunoSEQ assay, a bias-controlled multiplex PCR using V- and J-specific primers, was used to amplify TCR beta CDR3 regions from genomic DNA. A second PCR step added a proprietary barcode and Illumina adapter sequences to the CDR3 amplicons. An Illumina MiSeq instrument was used to sequence the CDR3 libraries. In the original analysis: Export and quality control were done with immunoSEQ Analyzer 3.0, while downstream analyses used R Bioconductor and Immunarch. Only productive rearrangements in the normalized downsampled data set went into calculating the repertoire metrics. Pathologically expanded clonotypes were defined as those larger than 5 templates in the normalized cohort. Repertoire diversity was measured with the Inverse Simpson Index. To capture all clonotypes, CMV-specificity analyses were performed on the non-normalized data set. TCRdb's version of the immuneACCESS table is confined to in-frame rearrangements and falls short of the full clone set. An unresolved V gene accounts for under half of the shortfall where checked; the remainder is of unknown origin. The V and J calls and clone size come from that table; D and trimming were worked out from the DNA. The sample contains 10,000 to 15,000 clones, roughly 92% of them found a single time. Of the sample, 7.8% falls within the top ten clones.

The receptor was isolated from a female patient aged 50-65 years who had an allogeneic stem cell transplant from an unrelated donor, so the T cells may come from the graft donor. Some clones in this sample may be carry-over from other donors' samples. This sample comprised PBMCs, obtained 100 days after allogeneic stem cell transplant. The chain uses TRBV25-1 and TRBJ1-3; a tentative D call is TRBD1 (6 bases match). The CDR3 loop reads CASSPTGTSGNTIYF. The DNA sequence is as follows: TGTGCCAGCAGTCCAACCGGGACATCTGGAAACACCATATATTTT.